The present TCR beta chain was sequenced within a study of shared clonotypes between healthy human individuals. Study details: Per-donor plates numbered three CD4 naive, three CD4 memory, two CD8 naive and one CD8 memory.

V shed 6 bases and J shed 4 bases, with 16 bases lying between them. This CDR3 is 14 amino acids long. Germline CDR1 is SGHRS and CDR2 is YFSETQ. Across several immunoSEQ plates, the genomic DNA of each subset was split evenly. In the source study's methods: As immunoSEQ supplied junction-only sequences (without quality scores), filtering differed. Sequencing used immunoSEQ multiplex PCR; TCRdb keeps in-frame clones, though not all of them. V and J calls and clone size are given by that table; D and trimming were obtained from the DNA. The sample consists of over 2 million clones, 85% to 95% of them appearing once. Memory CD4+ cells were the fraction left after CD45RA+ naive selection.

This receptor was obtained from a young man in good health. Some clones in this sample may be carry-over from other donors' samples. The specimen was naive CD4+ T cells from PBMCs. As to subset: CD45RA+ positively selected. V and J are TRBV5-1 and TRBJ1-1, with a tentative D call TRBD1 (6 bases). This chain's CDR3 is CASNPDSGRTEAFF. DNA for the CDR3: TGCGCCAGCAACCCGGACAGTGGACGCACTGAAGCTTTCTTT.